The rows below give T cell receptor beta chains drawn from one sample of a study of blood T cell repertoires in COVID-19. The data were produced by immunoSEQ multiplex PCR, yet TCRdb's version contains in-frame clones alone and is incomplete. The sample holds about 300,000 clones, 85% to 90% seen once. The sequenced material came from PBMCs or T cells enriched from blood (not recorded which). The receptors derive from a woman between 18 and 30 years old with acute COVID-19. Both conserved end residues are part of each CDR3. Fields, in order: J gene, CDR3 length, V gene, D gene, clone size, CDR3 DNA, CDR3 protein. The D gene is left open where the match is weak. The size entry is marked missing in some rows and otherwise reads once, few, many or a size class.

>TRBJ2-7|14|TRBV19|TRBD1|.
TGTGCCAGTAGTCCACGGACAGGGGACTACGAGCAGTACTTC
CASSPRTGDYEQYF
>TRBJ1-3|15|TRBV9|TRBD1|once
TGTGCCAGCAGCCCGACGACAGGGTCTGGAAACACCATATATTTT
CASSPTTGSGNTIYF
>TRBJ2-2|16|TRBV3-1/TRBV3-2|TRBD2|.
TGTGCCAGCAGCCGCCTCGGGGGGGCGGACACCGGGGAGCTGTTTTTT
CASSRLGGADTGELFF
>TRBJ2-3|16|TRBV5-1|TRBD2|.
TGCGCCAGCAGCTTAGGGACTAGCGGGAGTATAGATACGCAGTATTTT
CASSLGTSGSIDTQYF
>TRBJ2-7|15|TRBV18|.|.
TGTGCCAGCTCACCACCATCAGGGTTCTCCTACGAGCAGTACTTC
CASSPPSGFSYEQYF
>TRBJ2-7|13|TRBV28|TRBD2|.
TGTGCCAGCAGCGGCCGGGAGGGCTACGAGCAGTACTTC
CASSGREGYEQYF
>TRBJ1-1|15|TRBV4-2|.|.
TGTGCCAGCAGCCAAGACCTGACTTGGGGCGCTGAAGCTTTCTTT
CASSQDLTWGAEAFF
>TRBJ2-7|15|TRBV7-9|TRBD1|few
TGTGCCATCCGAAGACAGGGGGCCGCCATCTACGAGCAGTACTTC
CAIRRQGAAIYEQYF
>TRBJ1-5|15|TRBV11-2|.|.
TGTGCCAGCAGCTTAAGCAGGGTTGGTGATCAGCCCCAGCATTTT
CASSLSRVGDQPQHF
>TRBJ2-7|15|TRBV28|TRBD1|.
TGTGCCAGCAGATTCCGGGACAGGAGATCCTACGAGCAGTACTTC
CASRFRDRRSYEQYF
>TRBJ2-7|12|TRBV5-4|.|few
TGTGCCAGCAGCTTAGCTTCCTACGAGCAGTACTTC
CASSLASYEQYF
>TRBJ1-2|12|TRBV5-1|.|.
TGCGCCAGCAGCGGGGGGAACTATGGCTACACCTTC
CASSGGNYGYTF
>TRBJ2-4|16|TRBV7-9|.|.
TGTGCCAGCAGCGGGGTGATGGGACTTTCTGGGAACATTCAGTACTTC
CASSGVMGLSGNIQYF
>TRBJ1-2|15|TRBV7-9|TRBD1|.
TGTGCCAGCAGCACTGGGACAGGGGTTTACTATGGCTACACCTTC
CASSTGTGVYYGYTF
>TRBJ2-7|14|TRBV5-1|TRBD1|.
TGCGCCAGCAGCATAGGACAGGAGGCCTACGAGCAGTACTTC
CASSIGQEAYEQYF
>TRBJ1-5|15|TRBV19|.|.
TGTGCCAGTAGGACTGTCCCCTATAGCAATCAGCCCCAGCATTTT
CASRTVPYSNQPQHF
>TRBJ1-1|13|TRBV10-3|.|.
TGTGCCATCAGTGAGTCGGCTGACACTGAAGCTTTCTTT
CAISESADTEAFF
>TRBJ2-3|17|TRBV10-1|TRBD1|once
TGCGCCAGCAGTGACACCTACAGGGGGTCAAGCACAGATACGCAGTATTTT
CASSDTYRGSSTDTQYF
>TRBJ2-2|13|TRBV11-3|.|.
TGTGCCAGCAGCTCAGGGGAGCCCGGGGAGCTGTTTTTT
CASSSGEPGELFF
>TRBJ2-3|15|TRBV7-2|.|.
TGTGCCAGCAGCCCCGTGGCAGGCGGCACAGATACGCAGTATTTT
CASSPVAGGTDTQYF
>TRBJ2-1|15|TRBV10-3|TRBD2|.
TGTGCCATCAGAGAACCGGGACTAGCTCATAATGAGCAGTTCTTC
CAIREPGLAHNEQFF
>TRBJ2-1|15|TRBV18|.|.
TGTGCCAGCTCACCAACGGGGGGCGGTTACAATGAGCAGTTCTTC
CASSPTGGGYNEQFF
>TRBJ2-7|13|TRBV25-1|.|.
TGTGCCAGCACACACTCAGGAACCTACGAGCAGTACTTC
CASTHSGTYEQYF
>TRBJ1-5|15|TRBV6-5|.|.
TGTGCCAGCAGTTACTCAGGCGTAATGCGGCAGCCCCAGCATTTT
CASSYSGVMRQPQHF
>TRBJ1-4|15|TRBV5-5|.|.
TGTGCCAGCAGCCCATGGCGGCTAACTAATGAAAAACTGTTTTTT
CASSPWRLTNEKLFF
>TRBJ2-7|14|TRBV6-5|TRBD1|.
TGTGCCAGCAGTTATGGCGGGGACAGGAACGAGCAGTACTTC
CASSYGGDRNEQYF
>TRBJ1-1|11|TRBV28|.|.
TGTGCCAGCAGTTCAGAGGGAGGCGCTTTCTTT
CASSSEGGAFF
>TRBJ2-2|14|TRBV19|.|.
TGTGCCAGTAGTCGGGGATCCCGGATCGTGGAGCTGTTTTTT
CASSRGSRIVELFF
>TRBJ2-2|21|TRBV19|TRBD2|.
TGTGCCAGTAGTATAGAGGGGGTGTGGCTAGCGGGAGGGCCTCGCACCGGGGAGCTGTTTTTT
CASSIEGVWLAGGPRTGELFF
>TRBJ2-3|15|TRBV19|TRBD1|.
TGTGCCAGTAGTATAGGACAGGGGAACACAGATACGCAGTATTTT
CASSIGQGNTDTQYF
>TRBJ2-5|12|TRBV19|TRBD1|.
TGTGCCAGCGGGACAGGGGAAGAGACCCAGTACTTC
CASGTGEETQYF
>TRBJ2-1|12|TRBV3-1/TRBV3-2|.|few
TGTGCCAGCAGCCCCTCCAAGAGGAGGAGGTTCTTC
CASSPSKRRRFF
>TRBJ2-3|16|TRBV7-9|.|.
TGTGCCAGCAGCTTAGAAAGGGGGATATCAACAGATACGCAGTATTTT
CASSLERGISTDTQYF
>TRBJ1-6|16|TRBV28|.|.
TGTGCCAGCAGTTTACCGGAAAGGGGGAAAAATTCACCCCTCCACTTT
CASSLPERGKNSPLHF
>TRBJ1-6|17|TRBV11-3|.|.
TGTGCCAGCAGCTTAGGGGGATGGGGGCGGAAGGATTCACCCCTCCACTTT
CASSLGGWGRKDSPLHF
>TRBJ2-7|15|TRBV15|.|.
TGTGCCACCAGCAGAGTGGCAGGGAAATTGGACGAGCAGTACTTC
CATSRVAGKLDEQYF
>TRBJ1-2|14|TRBV6-5|.|.
TGTGCCAGCAGTCGGACTTCAGAAGGGTTTGGCTACACCTTC
CASSRTSEGFGYTF
>TRBJ2-2|17|TRBV15|.|.
TGTGCCACCAGCAGAGTGTGGACAGCCGCGAACACCGGGGAGCTGTTTTTT
CATSRVWTAANTGELFF
>TRBJ1-1|13|TRBV12-3/TRBV12-4|.|few
TGTGCCAGCAGGTCACAGGTTAACACTGAAGCTTTCTTT
CASRSQVNTEAFF
>TRBJ2-7|12|TRBV3-1/TRBV3-2|.|once
TGTGCCAGCAGCCAAGAAGGGGATGAGCAGTACTTC
CASSQEGDEQYF
>TRBJ2-2|13|TRBV19|TRBD1|.
TGTGCCGGATGGGACAGGAGCACCGGGGAGCTGTTTTTT
CAGWDRSTGELFF
>TRBJ1-3|16|TRBV7-9|.|.
TGTGCCAGCAGGCGACAGGAAGACTTGATTGGAAACACCATATATTTT
CASRRQEDLIGNTIYF
>TRBJ1-1|17|TRBV5-1|.|.
TGCGCCAGCAGCACCGGGGGGCAGGGCCTCATGAACACTGAAGCTTTCTTT
CASSTGGQGLMNTEAFF
>TRBJ1-4|15|TRBV14|.|.
TGTGCCAGCAGCCAATTAAGGGGTACTAATGAAAAACTGTTTTTT
CASSQLRGTNEKLFF